The clone carrying this TCR beta chain was picked up many times. The antigen remains unidentified. TCRdb reanalysed the 5' RACE reads using MiXCR and keeps one entry per CDR3 protein. Among over 70,000 distinct CDR3 sequences listed, just under 8% were seen once. This entry belongs to a study of T cells after yellow fever vaccination. V was shortened by 3 bases and J by 4 bases, with 10 bases between the two germline ends. There are 14 residues in the CDR3. The germline V gene encodes CDR1 SGHTA and CDR2 FQGNSA. General study results and limits: Among primary-vaccination clones, most reappeared after the booster, at around 97% for CD4 and more than 75% for CD8.

This receptor was taken from a young man who received the YFV17D yellow fever vaccine. This chain uses TRBV7-2 with TRBJ2-1; weak D call: TRBD2 (6 bases). The source material was CD8+ T cells sorted from PBMCs, sampled on the day of the yellow fever booster vaccination. CDR3 bases: TGTGCCAGCAGCTTGGGGCGGGGTTACAATGAGCAGTTCTTC. It is translated as CASSLGRGYNEQFF.